This passage covers 3 T cell receptor beta chains from one sample sequenced in a study of T-cell memory formation after mild COVID-19. TCRdb reprocessed the 5' RACE reads with MiXCR, giving one entry per CDR3 protein. The profile shows roughly 160,000 distinct CDR3 sequences, roughly 13% of them singletons. The specimen was PBMCs or a T cell subset sorted from them (not recorded which). The receptors stem from a man younger than 35 who had mild COVID-19 (a few samples of this study predate the infection). Cell type and time point are not known.

In this sample, this clonotype turned up a few times. The V and J genes are TRBV20-1 and TRBJ1-1; TRBD1 matches at 9 bases. CDR3 length: 16 residues. Germline V gene data show CDR1 as DFQATT and CDR2 as SNEGSKA (reference sequence). J lost 1 base, V lost 6 bases, and 12 bases had no gene match. The CDR3 DNA reads as TGCAGTGCCCCCAGGGGACAGGGTAGAGGGAACACTGAAGCTTTCTTT. Amino acids: CSAPRGQGRGNTEAFF.

This clonotype has a handful of counts. This chain joins TRBV6-5 and TRBJ1-3, with 7 positions matching TRBD1. In germline, CDR1 is MNHEY, CDR2 SVGAGI. With V trimmed by 6 bases and J by 8 bases, 7 bases remained unmatched. This CDR3 contains 13 residues. The CDR3 coding sequence is TGTGCCAGCAGAGAGACAGGGTGGGACACCATATATTTT. It yields the protein CASRETGWDTIYF.

This clonotype has a handful of counts. The rearrangement joins TRBV11-3 to TRBJ2-7, with 9 bases lining up with TRBD1. This CDR3 comprises 12 residues. With 6 bases clipped from V and 6 bases from J, the junction kept 3 bases outside the gene matches. From germline, CDR1 is SGHNT and CDR2 YENEEA. CDR3 coding DNA: TGTGCCAGCAGTCTGGACAGGGGCGAGCAGTACTTC. This translates into CASSLDRGEQYF.